The sequence of this T cell receptor beta chain was determined in a study of blood T cell repertoires in COVID-19. Per the original methods: Amplification with reference gene primers provided the estimates of nucleated cell counts. Measured with immunoSEQ multiplex PCR; TCRdb has only the in-frame clones, and not every one. V and J calls and clone size come straight from that table; D and trimming were deduced from the DNA. Among about 220,000 clones listed, around 81% were seen once. Germline values: CDR1 MNHNY, CDR2 SVGAGI (reference sequence). V lost 5 bases, J lost 13 bases, and 11 bases stayed unmatched. The CDR3 has 14 residues.

The chain couples TRBV6-6 to TRBJ1-6, with TRBD1 identical over 7 bases. The clonotype was recovered from a woman aged 55-70 years with acute or convalescent COVID-19. The sample consisted of peripheral blood. The CDR3 protein is CASSRTGSSGPLHF. In DNA form, the CDR3 reads TGTGCCAGCAGTCGGACAGGAAGTTCAGGGCCCCTCCACTTT.